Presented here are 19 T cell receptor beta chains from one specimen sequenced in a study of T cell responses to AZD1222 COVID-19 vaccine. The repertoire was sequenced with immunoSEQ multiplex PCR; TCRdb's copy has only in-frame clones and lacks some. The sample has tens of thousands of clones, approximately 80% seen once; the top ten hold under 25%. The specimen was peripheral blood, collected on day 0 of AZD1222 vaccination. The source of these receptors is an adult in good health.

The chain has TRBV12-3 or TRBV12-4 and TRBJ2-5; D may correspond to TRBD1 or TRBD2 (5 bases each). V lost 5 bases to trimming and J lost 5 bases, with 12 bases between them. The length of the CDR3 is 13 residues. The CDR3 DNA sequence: TGTGCCAGCAGTCCGGGACCGAAGGAGACCCAGTACTTC. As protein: CASSPGPKETQYF.

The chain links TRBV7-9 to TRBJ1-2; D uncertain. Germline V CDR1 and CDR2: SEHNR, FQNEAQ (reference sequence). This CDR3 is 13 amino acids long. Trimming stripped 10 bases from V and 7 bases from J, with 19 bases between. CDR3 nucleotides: TGTGCCATCGTCGGGAGGGCCTTTGGTGGCTACACCTTC. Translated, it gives CAIVGRAFGGYTF.

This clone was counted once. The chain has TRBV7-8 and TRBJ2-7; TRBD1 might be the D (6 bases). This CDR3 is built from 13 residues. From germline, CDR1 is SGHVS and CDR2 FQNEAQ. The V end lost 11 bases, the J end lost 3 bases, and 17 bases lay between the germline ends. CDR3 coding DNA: TGTGCCGGCCAGGGGTCGGCTGACTACGAGCAGTACTTC. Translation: CAGQGSADYEQYF.

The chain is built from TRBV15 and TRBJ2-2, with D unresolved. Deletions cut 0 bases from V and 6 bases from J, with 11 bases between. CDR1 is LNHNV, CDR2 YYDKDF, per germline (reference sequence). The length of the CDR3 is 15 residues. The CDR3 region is CATSRDFTGAGELFF. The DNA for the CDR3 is TGTGCCACCAGCAGAGATTTTACGGGCGCCGGGGAGCTGTTTTTT.

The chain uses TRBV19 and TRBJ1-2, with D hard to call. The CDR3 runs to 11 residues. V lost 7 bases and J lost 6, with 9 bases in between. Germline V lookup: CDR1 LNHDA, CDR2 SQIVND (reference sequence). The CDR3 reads CASNGGNGYTF. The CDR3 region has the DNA TGTGCCAGTAACGGAGGAAATGGCTACACCTTC. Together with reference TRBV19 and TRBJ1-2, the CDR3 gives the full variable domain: DGGITQSPKYLFRKEGQNVTLSCEQNLNHDAMYWYRQDPGQGLRLIYYSQIVNDFQKGDIAEGYSVSREKKESFPLTVTSAQKNPTAFYLCASNGGNGYTFGSGTRLTVV.

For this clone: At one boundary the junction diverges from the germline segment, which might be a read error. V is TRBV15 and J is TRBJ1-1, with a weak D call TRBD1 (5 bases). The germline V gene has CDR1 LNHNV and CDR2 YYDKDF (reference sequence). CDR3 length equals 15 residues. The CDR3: CATSGENPRGTEAFF. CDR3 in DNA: TGTGCCACCAGCGGAGAAAACCCTAGGGGAACTGAAGCTTTCTTT. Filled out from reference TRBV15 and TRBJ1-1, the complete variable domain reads DAMVIQNPRYQVTQFGKPVTLSCSQTLNHNVMYWYQQKSSQAPKLLFHYYDKDFNNEADTPDNFQSRRPNTSFCFLDIRSPGLGDTAMYLCATSGENPRGTEAFFGQGTRLTVV.

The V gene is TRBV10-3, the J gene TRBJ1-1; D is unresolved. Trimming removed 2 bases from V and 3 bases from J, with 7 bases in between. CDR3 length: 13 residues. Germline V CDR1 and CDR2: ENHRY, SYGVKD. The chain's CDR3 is CAISEGWDTEAFF. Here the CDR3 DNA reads TGTGCCATCAGTGAGGGATGGGACACTGAAGCTTTCTTT.

The CDR3 DNA follows: TGTGCCAGCAGCCAAGCCGCCGGTGCTATTGGGACCCAGTACTTC. Amino acid sequence: CASSQAAGAIGTQYF. V gene TRBV14 combines with J gene TRBJ2-5; D remains unclear. Deletions cut 1 base from V and 7 bases from J, with 16 bases between. The CDR3 has 15 residues. Germline V gene sequence: CDR1 SGHDN, CDR2 FVKESK.

As DNA, the CDR3 is TGTGCCTGGAGTGCCCGGACAGGGAGGGCCCTCCACTTT. Translated: CAWSARTGRALHF. The chain is built from TRBV30 and TRBJ1-6; 8 bases line up with TRBD1. The CDR3 is 13 amino acids. Germline V CDR1 and CDR2: GTSNPN, SVGIG (reference sequence). V was pared by 1 base and J by 14 bases, with 7 bases of the junction left unmatched.

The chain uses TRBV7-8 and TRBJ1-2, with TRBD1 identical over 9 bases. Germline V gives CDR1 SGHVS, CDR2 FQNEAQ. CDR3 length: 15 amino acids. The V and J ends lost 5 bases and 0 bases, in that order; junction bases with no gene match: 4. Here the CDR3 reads CASSQRTGANYGYTF. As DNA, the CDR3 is TGTGCCAGCAGCCAAAGGACAGGGGCTAACTATGGCTACACCTTC.

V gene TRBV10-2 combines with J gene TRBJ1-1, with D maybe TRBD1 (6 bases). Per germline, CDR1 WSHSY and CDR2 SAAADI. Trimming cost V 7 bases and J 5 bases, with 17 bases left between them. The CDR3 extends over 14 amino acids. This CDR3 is CASTIQGPRTEAFF. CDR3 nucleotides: TGCGCCAGCACGATACAGGGTCCGAGAACTGAAGCTTTCTTT.

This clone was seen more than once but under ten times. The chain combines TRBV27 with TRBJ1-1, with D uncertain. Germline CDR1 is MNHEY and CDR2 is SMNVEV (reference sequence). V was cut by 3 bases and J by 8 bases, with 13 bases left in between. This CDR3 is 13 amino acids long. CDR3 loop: CASSFGGGSEAFF. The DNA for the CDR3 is TGTGCCAGCAGTTTTGGCGGCGGAAGCGAAGCTTTCTTT.

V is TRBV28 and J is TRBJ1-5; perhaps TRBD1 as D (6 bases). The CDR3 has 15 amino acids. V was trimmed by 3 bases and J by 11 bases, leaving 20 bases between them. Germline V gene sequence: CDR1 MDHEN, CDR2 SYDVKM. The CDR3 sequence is CASSFWGSGAVAQHF. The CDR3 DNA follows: TGTGCCAGCAGTTTTTGGGGCTCGGGGGCGGTAGCCCAGCATTTT.

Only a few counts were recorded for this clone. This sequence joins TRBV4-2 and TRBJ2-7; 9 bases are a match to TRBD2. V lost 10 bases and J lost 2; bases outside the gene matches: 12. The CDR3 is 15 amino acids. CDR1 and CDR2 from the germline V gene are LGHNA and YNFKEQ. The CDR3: CATSSPSGTAYEQYF. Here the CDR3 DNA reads TGTGCCACCTCCTCACCTAGCGGGACTGCCTACGAGCAGTACTTC.

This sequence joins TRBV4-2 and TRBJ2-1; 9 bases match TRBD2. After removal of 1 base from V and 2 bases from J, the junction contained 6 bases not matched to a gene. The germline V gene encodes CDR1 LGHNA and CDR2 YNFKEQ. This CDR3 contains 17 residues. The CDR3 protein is CASSQVSERGAYNEQFF. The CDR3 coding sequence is TGTGCCAGCAGCCAAGTCTCAGAGCGGGGGGCCTACAATGAGCAGTTCTTC.

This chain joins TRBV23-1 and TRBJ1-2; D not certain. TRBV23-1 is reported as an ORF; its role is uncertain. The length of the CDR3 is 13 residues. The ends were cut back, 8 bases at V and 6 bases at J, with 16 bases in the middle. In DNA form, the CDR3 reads TGCGCCAGCGTACTAAATGGGGTAAATGGCTACACCTTC. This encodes CASVLNGVNGYTF.

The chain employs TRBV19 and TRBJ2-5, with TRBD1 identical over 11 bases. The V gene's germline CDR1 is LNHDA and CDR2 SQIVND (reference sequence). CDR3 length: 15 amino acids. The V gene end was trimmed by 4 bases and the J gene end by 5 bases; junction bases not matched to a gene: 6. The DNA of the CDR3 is TGTGCCAGTAGTAGGGACAGGGGGTTAAGGGAGACCCAGTACTTC. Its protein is CASSRDRGLRETQYF.

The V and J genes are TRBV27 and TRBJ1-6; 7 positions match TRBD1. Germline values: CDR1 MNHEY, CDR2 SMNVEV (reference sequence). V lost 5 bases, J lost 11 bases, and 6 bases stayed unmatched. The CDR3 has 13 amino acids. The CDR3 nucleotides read TGTGCCAGCAGTACTTACAGGGGAACACCCCTCCACTTT. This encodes CASSTYRGTPLHF.

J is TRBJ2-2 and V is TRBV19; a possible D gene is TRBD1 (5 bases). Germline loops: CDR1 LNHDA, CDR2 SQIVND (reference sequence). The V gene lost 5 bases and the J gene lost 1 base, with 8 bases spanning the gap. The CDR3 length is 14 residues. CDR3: CASSQGRNTGELFF. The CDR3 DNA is TGTGCCAGTAGTCAGGGCCGGAACACCGGGGAGCTGTTTTTT.